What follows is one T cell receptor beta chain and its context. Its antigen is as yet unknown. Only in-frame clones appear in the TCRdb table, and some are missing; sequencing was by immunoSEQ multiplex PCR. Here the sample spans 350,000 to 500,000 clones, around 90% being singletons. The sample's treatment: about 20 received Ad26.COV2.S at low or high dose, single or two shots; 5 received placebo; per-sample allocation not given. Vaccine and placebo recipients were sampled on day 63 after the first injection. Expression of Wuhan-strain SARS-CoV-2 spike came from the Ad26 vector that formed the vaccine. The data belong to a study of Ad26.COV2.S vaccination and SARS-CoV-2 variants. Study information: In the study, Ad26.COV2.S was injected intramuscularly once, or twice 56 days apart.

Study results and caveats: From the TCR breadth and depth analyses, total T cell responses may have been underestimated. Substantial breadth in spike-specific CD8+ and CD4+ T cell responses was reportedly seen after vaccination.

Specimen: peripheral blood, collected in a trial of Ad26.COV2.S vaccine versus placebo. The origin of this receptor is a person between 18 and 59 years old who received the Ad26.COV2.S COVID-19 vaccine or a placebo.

CDR3 nucleotides: TGCAGTGCTAGCATTTTGGAGACCCAGTACTTC. This sequence encodes CSASILETQYF. J is TRBJ2-5 and V is TRBV20-1; D remains unclear. CDR1 is DFQATT and CDR2 is SNEGSKA in the germline V gene (reference sequence). The CDR3 consists of 11 residues. Between the trimmed V and J ends, which lost 3 bases and 5 bases, there was a span of 7 bases.